The clone carrying this T cell receptor beta chain was seen a handful of times. Time point meaning: after neoadjuvant nivolumab, at surgical resection. Patients had newly diagnosed, untreated stage II-IVA oral cavity squamous cell carcinoma. Six replicates per PBMC sample, mostly from 400 to 500 ng of genomic DNA. Sequencing used immunoSEQ multiplex PCR; TCRdb keeps in-frame clones, though not all of them. The sample consists of approximately 13,000 clones, approximately 67% of them appearing once. The sample comes from a study of neoadjuvant anti-PD-1 for oral cavity cancer. The starting material was PBMCs, obtained after nivolumab (anti-PD-1) treatment. This sequence originates from a person aged 40 to 85 with oral cavity squamous cell carcinoma.

The CDR3 region is CASSLAGGTEAFF. CDR3 bases: TGTGCCAGCAGCCTCGCAGGAGGCACTGAAGCTTTCTTT. This sequence joins TRBV4-2 and TRBJ1-1, with no clear D. The germline V gene encodes CDR1 LGHNA and CDR2 YNFKEQ. The CDR3 covers 13 residues. V lost 4 bases to trimming and J lost 4 bases, with 10 bases between them.